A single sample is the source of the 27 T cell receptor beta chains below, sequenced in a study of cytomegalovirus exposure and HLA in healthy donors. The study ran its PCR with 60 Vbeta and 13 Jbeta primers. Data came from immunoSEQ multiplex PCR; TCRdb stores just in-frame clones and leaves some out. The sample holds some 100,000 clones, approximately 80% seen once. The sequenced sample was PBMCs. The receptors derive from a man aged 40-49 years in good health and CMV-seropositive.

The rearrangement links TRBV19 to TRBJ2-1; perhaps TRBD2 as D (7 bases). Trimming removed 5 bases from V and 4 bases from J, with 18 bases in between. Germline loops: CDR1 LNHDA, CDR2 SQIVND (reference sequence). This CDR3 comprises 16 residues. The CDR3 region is CASSPQAGALYNEQFF. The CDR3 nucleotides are TGTGCCAGTAGTCCTCAGGCGGGGGCCCTTTACAATGAGCAGTTCTTC.

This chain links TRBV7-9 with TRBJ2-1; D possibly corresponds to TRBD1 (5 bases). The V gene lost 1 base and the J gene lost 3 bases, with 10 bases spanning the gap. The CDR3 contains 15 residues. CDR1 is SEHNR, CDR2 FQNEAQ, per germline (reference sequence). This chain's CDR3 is CASSLGRAVYNEQFF. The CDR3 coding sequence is TGTGCCAGCAGCTTAGGCAGGGCAGTCTACAATGAGCAGTTCTTC.

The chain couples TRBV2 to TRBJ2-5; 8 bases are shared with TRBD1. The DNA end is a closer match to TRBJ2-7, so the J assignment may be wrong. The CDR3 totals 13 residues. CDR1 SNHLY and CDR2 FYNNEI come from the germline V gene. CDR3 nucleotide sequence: TGTGCCAGCTCCGGGACAGGCCTCTACGAGCAGTACTTC. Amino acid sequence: CASSGTGLYEQYF.

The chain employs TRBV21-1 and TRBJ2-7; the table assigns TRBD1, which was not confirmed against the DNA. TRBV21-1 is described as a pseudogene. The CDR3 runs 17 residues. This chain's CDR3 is CASSNLFPGQGSYEQYF. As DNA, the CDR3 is TGTGCCAGCAGCAATTTATTCCCGGGACAGGGGTCCTACGAGCAGTACTTC.

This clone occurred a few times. The CDR3, as DNA: TGTGCCGCGGCCGGGGACAGGGGGCTCCAAATACCCGGCTATGGCTACACCTTC. Its translation: CAAAGDRGLQIPGYGYTF. The rearrangement joins TRBV7-8 to TRBJ1-2, with 12 nucleotides matching TRBD1. CDR3 length: 18 residues. Germline CDR1 SGHVS, CDR2 FQNEAQ. The ends lost 11 bases at V and 4 bases at J; junction bases unmatched: 20.

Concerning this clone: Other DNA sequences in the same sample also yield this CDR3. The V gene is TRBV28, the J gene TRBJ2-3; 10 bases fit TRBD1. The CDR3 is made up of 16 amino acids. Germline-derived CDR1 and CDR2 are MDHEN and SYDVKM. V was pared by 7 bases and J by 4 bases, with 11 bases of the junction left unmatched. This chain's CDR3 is CASKGPGQGFPDTQYF. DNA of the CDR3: TGTGCCAGCAAGGGGCCGGGACAGGGGTTCCCAGATACGCAGTATTTT.

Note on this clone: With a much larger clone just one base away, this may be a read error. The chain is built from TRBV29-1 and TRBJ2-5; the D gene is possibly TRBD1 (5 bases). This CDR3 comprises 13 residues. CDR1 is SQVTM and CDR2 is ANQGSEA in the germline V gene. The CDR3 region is CNVESRVQETQYF. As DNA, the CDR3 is TGCAACGTTGAAAGCAGGGTCCAAGAGACCCAGTACTTC.

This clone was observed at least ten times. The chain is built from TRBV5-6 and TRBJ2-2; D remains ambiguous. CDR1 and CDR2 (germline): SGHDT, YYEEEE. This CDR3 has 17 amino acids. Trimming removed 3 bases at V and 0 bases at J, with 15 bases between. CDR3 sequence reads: CASSSPAYETNTGELFF. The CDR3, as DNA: TGTGCCAGCAGCTCTCCCGCGTACGAGACGAACACCGGGGAGCTGTTTTTT.

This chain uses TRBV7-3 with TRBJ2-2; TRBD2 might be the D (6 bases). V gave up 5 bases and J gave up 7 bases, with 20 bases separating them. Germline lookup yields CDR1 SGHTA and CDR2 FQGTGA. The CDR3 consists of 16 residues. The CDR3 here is CASSPHAGSQDGELFF. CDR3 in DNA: TGTGCCAGCAGCCCCCACGCGGGGAGCCAGGACGGGGAGCTGTTTTTT.

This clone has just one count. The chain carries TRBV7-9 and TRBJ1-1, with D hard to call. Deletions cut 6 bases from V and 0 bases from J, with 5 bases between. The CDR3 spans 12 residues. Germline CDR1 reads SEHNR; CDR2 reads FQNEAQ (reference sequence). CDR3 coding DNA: TGTGCCAGCAGGGCAATGAACACTGAAGCTTTCTTT. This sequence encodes CASRAMNTEAFF.

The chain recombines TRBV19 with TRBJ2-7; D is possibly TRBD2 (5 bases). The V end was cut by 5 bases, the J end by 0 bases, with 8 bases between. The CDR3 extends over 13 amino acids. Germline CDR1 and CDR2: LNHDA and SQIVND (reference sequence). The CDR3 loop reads CASSGRGSYEQYF. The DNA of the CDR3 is TGTGCCAGTAGTGGCCGGGGCTCCTACGAGCAGTACTTC.

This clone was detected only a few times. This chain's CDR3 is CASSYSNRGVGDTQYF. In nucleotides, the CDR3 is TGTGCCAGCAGTTACTCAAACAGGGGAGTTGGAGATACGCAGTATTTT. The chain is built from TRBV6-5 and TRBJ2-3; 7 positions match TRBD1. The CDR3 sequence is 16 residues long. J lost 5 bases, V lost 0 bases, and 8 bases had no gene match. Germline V gene data show CDR1 as MNHEY and CDR2 as SVGAGI.

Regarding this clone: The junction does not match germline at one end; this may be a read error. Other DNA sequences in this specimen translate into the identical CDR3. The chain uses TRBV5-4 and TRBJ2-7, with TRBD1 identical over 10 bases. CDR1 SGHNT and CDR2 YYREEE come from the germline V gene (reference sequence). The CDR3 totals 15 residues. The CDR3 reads CASSPGTGAAHEQYF. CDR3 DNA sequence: TGCGCCAGCAGCCCGGGGACAGGGGCGGCCCACGAGCAGTACTTC.

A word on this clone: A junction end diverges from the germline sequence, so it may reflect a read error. The CDR3, as DNA: TGTGCTAGCAGCTTAAAAACGGGGACAGATACGCAGTATTTT. Protein product: CASSLKTGTDTQYF. V is TRBV7-7 and J is TRBJ2-3, with a tentative D call TRBD2 (5 bases). The CDR3 length is 14 residues. Germline loops: CDR1 SSHAT, CDR2 FNYEAQ (reference sequence).

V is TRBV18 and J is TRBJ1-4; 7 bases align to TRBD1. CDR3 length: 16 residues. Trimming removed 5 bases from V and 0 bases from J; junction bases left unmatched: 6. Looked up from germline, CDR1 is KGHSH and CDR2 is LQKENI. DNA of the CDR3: TGTGCCAGCTCAACAGGGACAGCTACAACTAATGAAAAACTGTTTTTT. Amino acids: CASSTGTATTNEKLFF. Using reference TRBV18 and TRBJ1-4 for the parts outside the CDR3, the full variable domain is NAGVMQNPRHLVRRRGQEARLRCSPMKGHSHVYWYRQLPEEGLKFMVYLQKENIIDESGMPKERFSAEFPKEGPSILRIQQVVRGDSAAYFCASSTGTATTNEKLFFGSGTQLSVL.

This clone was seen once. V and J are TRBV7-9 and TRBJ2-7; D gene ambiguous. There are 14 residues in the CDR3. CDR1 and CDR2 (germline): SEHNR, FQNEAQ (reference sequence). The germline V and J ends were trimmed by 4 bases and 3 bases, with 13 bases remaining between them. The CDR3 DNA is TGTGCCAGCAGCTACTTTAAGGCGGACTACGAGCAGTACTTC. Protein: CASSYFKADYEQYF.

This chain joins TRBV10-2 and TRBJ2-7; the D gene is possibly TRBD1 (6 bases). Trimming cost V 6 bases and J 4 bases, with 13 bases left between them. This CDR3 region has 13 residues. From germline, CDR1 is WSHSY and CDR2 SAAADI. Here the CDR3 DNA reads TGCGCCAGCAGAGACAGGCGTGGGTACGAGCAGTACTTC. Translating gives CASRDRRGYEQYF.

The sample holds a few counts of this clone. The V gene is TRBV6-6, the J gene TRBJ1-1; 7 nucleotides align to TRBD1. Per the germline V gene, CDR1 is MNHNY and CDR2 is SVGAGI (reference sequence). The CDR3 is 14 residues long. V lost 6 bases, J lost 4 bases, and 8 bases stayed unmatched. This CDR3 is CASRAGQASTEAFF. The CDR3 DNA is TGTGCCAGCAGGGCCGGACAGGCAAGCACTGAAGCTTTCTTT.

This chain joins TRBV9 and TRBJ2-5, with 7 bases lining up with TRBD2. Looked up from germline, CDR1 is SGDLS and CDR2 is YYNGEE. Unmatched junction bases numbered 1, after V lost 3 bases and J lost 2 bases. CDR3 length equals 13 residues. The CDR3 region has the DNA TGTGCCAGCAGCGGGGGGGGTCAAGAGACCCAGTACTTC. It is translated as CASSGGGQETQYF.

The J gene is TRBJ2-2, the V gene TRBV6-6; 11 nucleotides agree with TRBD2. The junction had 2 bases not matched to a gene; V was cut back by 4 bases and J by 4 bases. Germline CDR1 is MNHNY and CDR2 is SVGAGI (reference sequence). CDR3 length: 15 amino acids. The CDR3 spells CASSLGLAVTGELFF. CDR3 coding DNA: TGTGCCAGCAGTTTGGGACTAGCGGTCACCGGGGAGCTGTTTTTT.

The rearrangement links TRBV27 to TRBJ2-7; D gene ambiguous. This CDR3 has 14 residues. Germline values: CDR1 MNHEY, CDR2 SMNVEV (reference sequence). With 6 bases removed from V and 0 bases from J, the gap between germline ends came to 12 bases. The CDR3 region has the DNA TGTGCCAGCAGAGGAATACAGAGCTCCTACGAGCAGTACTTC. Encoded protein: CASRGIQSSYEQYF.

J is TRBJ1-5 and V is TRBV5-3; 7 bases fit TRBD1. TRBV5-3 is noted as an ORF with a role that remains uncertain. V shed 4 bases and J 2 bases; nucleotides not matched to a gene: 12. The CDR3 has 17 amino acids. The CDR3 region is CARSRPGGGDGNQPQHF. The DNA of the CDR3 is TGTGCCAGAAGCCGACCCGGAGGGGGCGATGGCAATCAGCCCCAGCATTTT.

The CDR3 loop reads CASSQETGSGANVLTF. The CDR3 region has the DNA TGTGCCAGCAGCCAAGAGACAGGTTCTGGGGCCAACGTCCTGACTTTC. V gene TRBV4-2 combines with J gene TRBJ2-6; possibly TRBD1 for D (6 bases). Germline loops: CDR1 LGHNA, CDR2 YNFKEQ. Trimming cost V 0 bases and J 1 base, with 7 bases left between them. The length of the CDR3 is 16 residues.

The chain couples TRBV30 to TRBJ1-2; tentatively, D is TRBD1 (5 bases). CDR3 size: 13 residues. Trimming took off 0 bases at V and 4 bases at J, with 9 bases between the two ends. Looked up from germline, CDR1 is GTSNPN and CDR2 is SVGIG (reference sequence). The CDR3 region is CAWSVARAYGYTF. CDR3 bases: TGTGCCTGGAGTGTAGCCAGGGCCTATGGCTACACCTTC.

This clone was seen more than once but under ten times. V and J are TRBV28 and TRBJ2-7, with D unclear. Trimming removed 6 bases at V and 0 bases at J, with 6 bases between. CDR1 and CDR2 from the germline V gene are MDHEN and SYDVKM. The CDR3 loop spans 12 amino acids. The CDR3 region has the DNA TGTGCCAGCAGCCTCAGCTCCTACGAGCAGTACTTC. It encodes CASSLSSYEQYF.

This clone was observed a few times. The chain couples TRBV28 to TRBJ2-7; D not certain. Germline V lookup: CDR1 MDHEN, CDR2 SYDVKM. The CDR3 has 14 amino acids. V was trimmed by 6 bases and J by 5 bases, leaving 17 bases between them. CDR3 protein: CASSPGPLTDEQYF. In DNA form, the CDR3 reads TGTGCCAGCAGCCCAGGCCCCTTAACCGACGAGCAGTACTTC.

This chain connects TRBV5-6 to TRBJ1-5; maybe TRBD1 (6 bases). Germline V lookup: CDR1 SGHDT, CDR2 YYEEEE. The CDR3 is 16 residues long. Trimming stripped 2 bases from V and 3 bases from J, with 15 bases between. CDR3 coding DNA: TGTGCCAGCAGCTTCTCGCGCAGGGGTACCAATCAGCCCCAGCATTTT. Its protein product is CASSFSRRGTNQPQHF. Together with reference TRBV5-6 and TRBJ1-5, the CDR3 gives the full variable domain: DAGVTQSPTHLIKTRGQQVTLRCSPKSGHDTVSWYQQALGQGPQFIFQYYEEEERQRGNFPDRFSGHQFPNYSSELNVNALLLGDSALYLCASSFSRRGTNQPQHFGDGTRLSIL.